A selection of T cell receptor beta chains follows, all from one sample in a study of OX40 agonist ivuxolimab in advanced cancers. Produced via immunoSEQ multiplex PCR; TCRdb's table is partial and in-frame only. The sample shows approximately 50,000 clones, approximately 80% of them seen only once. The input for sequencing was CD4+ or CD8+ T cells sorted from blood, taken in a trial of the OX40 agonist ivuxolimab. The receptors were sampled from an adult with an advanced solid tumor such as melanoma, head and neck, liver or kidney cancer. Both conserved end residues are part of each CDR3. The D gene is left open where the match is weak. Clone sizes are given selectively: once, few, many, or a class where the clone is expanded.

d_call j_call v_call clone_size cdr3_nt cdr3_aa
. TRBJ2-4 TRBV19 once TGTGCCAGTAGTATAGGAGGCGGCCTAGCCAAAAACATTCAGTACTTC CASSIGGGLAKNIQYF
. TRBJ2-5 TRBV14 . TGTGCCAGCAGCCAAGCGGTGTACCAAGAGACCCAGTACTTC CASSQAVYQETQYF
TRBD1 TRBJ1-2 TRBV2 once TGTGCCAGCAGCGTGGACAGGGCGGGCTATGGCTACACCTTC CASSVDRAGYGYTF
TRBD1 TRBJ1-6 TRBV4-1 . TGCGCCAGCAGCGGGACAGGGAATTCACCCCTCCACTTT CASSGTGNSPLHF
TRBD1 TRBJ2-5 TRBV2 . TGTGCCACTCGAATTGGAGTCTTAGGGACAGGGGGTCGGCAAGAGACCCAGTACTTC CATRIGVLGTGGRQETQYF
TRBD1 TRBJ2-1 TRBV7-3 . TGTGCCAGCAGCTTAACGTACCAGGGGGCTAACAATGAGCAGTTCTTC CASSLTYQGANNEQFF
TRBD1 TRBJ1-1 TRBV4-3 . TGCGCCAGCAGCGACAGGGGGCACACTGAAGCTTTCTTT CASSDRGHTEAFF
. TRBJ2-7 TRBV5-1 . TGCGCCAGCAGGCGAGGGTACTCTCTCGACGAGCAGTACTTC CASRRGYSLDEQYF
. TRBJ1-4 TRBV28 . TGTGCCAGCAGTTCCATGGGGGGGTTAGATGAAAAACTGTTTTTT CASSSMGGLDEKLFF
. TRBJ1-1 TRBV21-1 few TGTGCCAGCAGCAAGGCCCTCGCAAGGAACACTGAAGCTTTCTTT CASSKALARNTEAFF
TRBD1 TRBJ2-3 TRBV7-6 . TGTGCCAGCAGCCTCGTGGGACAGACAAACACAGATACGCAGTATTTT CASSLVGQTNTDTQYF
. TRBJ2-7 TRBV7-2 . TGTGCCAGCAGCTTAGCCGTCGATTCCTCCGAGCAGTACTTC CASSLAVDSSEQYF
. TRBJ1-5 TRBV2 . TGTGCCAGCAGTGACCTAGATAGCAATCAGCCCCAGCATTTT CASSDLDSNQPQHF
. TRBJ2-7 TRBV6-5 . TGTGCCAGCAGCACCGTACCGGGAAACGAGCAGTACTTC CASSTVPGNEQYF
TRBD2 TRBJ2-5 TRBV27 . TGTGCCAGCAGCTGGGGAGGGCAGGAGACCCAGTACTTC CASSWGGQETQYF
. TRBJ1-1 TRBV7-2 . TGTGCCAGCAGCGTGGACCCCTCAAAGAGGACTGAAGCTTTCTTT CASSVDPSKRTEAFF
TRBD2 TRBJ2-7 TRBV19 . TGTGCCAGTAGTATAGGGGGCGGGAGGCCCTACGAGCAGTACTTC CASSIGGGRPYEQYF
. TRBJ1-1 TRBV7-7 . TGTGCCAGCAGCCCCCTCTTGGGAACTGAAGCTTTCTTT CASSPLLGTEAFF
. TRBJ2-3 TRBV11-3 . TGTGCCAGCAGCCTTGGCGGGGGCACAGATACGCAGTATTTT CASSLGGGTDTQYF
. TRBJ1-1 TRBV2 . TGTGCCAGCATTCGACAGGTTGGCACTGAAGCTTTCTTT CASIRQVGTEAFF
. TRBJ1-3 TRBV5-1 . TGCGCCAGCAGCTTGGACGGACCACGCTCTGGAAACACCATATATTTT CASSLDGPRSGNTIYF
. TRBJ2-3 TRBV6-5 . TGTGCCAGCAGTTACTCGGGGCATCCTAGAAATACGCAGTATTTT CASSYSGHPRNTQYF
TRBD1 TRBJ2-2 TRBV2 . TGTGCCAGCCTACCGGGACAGGGGAACACCGGGGAGCTGTTTTTT CASLPGQGNTGELFF
TRBD1 TRBJ2-3 TRBV5-8 . TGTGCCAGCAGCCGGGACAGGAGCACAGATACGCAGTATTTT CASSRDRSTDTQYF
. TRBJ2-7 TRBV28 . TGTGCCAGCAGTTACCCCCCAGGAGCGGGCTCCTACGAGCAGTACTTC CASSYPPGAGSYEQYF
. TRBJ2-3 TRBV7-2 . TGTGCCAGCAGCACCCGGGACCACTTTAAGACGCAGTATTTT CASSTRDHFKTQYF
TRBD1 TRBJ2-7 TRBV5-1 few TGCGCCAGCAGCTTGGGAACAGGGGGCCTCCACGAGCAGTACTTC CASSLGTGGLHEQYF
. TRBJ2-7 TRBV7-3 . TGTGCCAGCAGCTTCGGCGGAACCTACGAGCAGTACTTC CASSFGGTYEQYF
TRBD1 TRBJ1-2 TRBV6-6 . TGTGCCAGCAGTTCATCCAGGGGGGCTTATACCTATGGCTACACCTTC CASSSSRGAYTYGYTF
. TRBJ2-1 TRBV7-2 . TGTGCCAGCAGCTTAGGGTCCTACAATGAGCAGTTCTTC CASSLGSYNEQFF
. TRBJ1-3 TRBV5-1 . TGCGCCAGCAGCTTGACAGCTGACTCTGGAAACACCATATATTTT CASSLTADSGNTIYF
. TRBJ1-2 TRBV29-1 . TGCAGCGTTGAAGATCAATCCGGCTATGGCTACACCTTC CSVEDQSGYGYTF
. TRBJ2-7 TRBV2 . TGTGCCAGCAACCCCAAGGGGCTAGCCTACGAGCAGTACTTC CASNPKGLAYEQYF
TRBD1 TRBJ1-1 TRBV10-1 . TGCGCCAGCAGTCAACGACAGGGCACGGGTGAAGCTTTCTTT CASSQRQGTGEAFF
. TRBJ2-5 TRBV7-9 . TGTGCCAGCAGCCCGCTCGGGACCCAGTACTTC CASSPLGTQYF
TRBD1 TRBJ1-4 TRBV5-1 . TGCGCCAGCAGCTTGGGCGCCGGACAGGGTAATGAAAAACTGTTTTTT CASSLGAGQGNEKLFF
TRBD2 TRBJ2-7 TRBV2 . TGTGCCAGCAAGCGGGGCGGCGGGAGTCACGAGCAGTACTTC CASKRGGGSHEQYF
. TRBJ1-5 TRBV18 . TGTGCCAGCTCACCACCGGGAGGAGGCAATCAGCCCCAGCATTTT CASSPPGGGNQPQHF
. TRBJ2-3 TRBV7-9 . TGTGCCAGCAGCTCCGGGGAAGATACGCAGTATTTT CASSSGEDTQYF
. TRBJ1-2 TRBV5-4 once TGTGCCAGCAGCTCCGGGGGGGCAGGATATGGCTACACCTTC CASSSGGAGYGYTF
. TRBJ1-1 TRBV29-1 . TGCAGCGTTGCGGGGAGGGGGAACACTGAAGCTTTCTTT CSVAGRGNTEAFF
. TRBJ1-5 TRBV7-2 . TGTGCCAGCAGCTTTAATAATCAGCCCCAGCATTTT CASSFNNQPQHF
. TRBJ1-1 TRBV21-1 . TGTGCCAGCAGCAACGGACCTCTGGTGGGGAACACTGAAGCTTTCTTT CASSNGPLVGNTEAFF
. TRBJ2-2 TRBV7-2 . TGTGCCAGCCGGGGCACCGGGGAGCTGTTTTTT CASRGTGELFF
TRBD1 TRBJ2-2 TRBV5-1 . TGCGCCAGCAGCCCGCCGACAGGGGAAAGCACCGGGGAGCTGTTTTTT CASSPPTGESTGELFF
TRBD2 TRBJ2-1 TRBV5-5 . TGTGCCAGCAGCTTTCGGACTAGCCTATTAAGCTCCTACAATGAGCAGTTCTTC CASSFRTSLLSSYNEQFF
. TRBJ1-1 TRBV28 . TGTGCCAGCAGTGAGGACAGTTACACTGAAGCTTTCTTT CASSEDSYTEAFF
. TRBJ2-4 TRBV28 few TGTGCCAGCAGATACGAGGGACTAGCCAAAAACATTCAGTACTTC CASRYEGLAKNIQYF
. TRBJ2-1 TRBV19 . TGTGCCAGTAGTATAGATCCAGGCCACAATGAGCAGTTCTTC CASSIDPGHNEQFF
TRBD1 TRBJ1-1 TRBV28 . TGTGCCAGCAGTTTACCAGGGGGCGCGATGGCTGAAGCTTTCTTT CASSLPGGAMAEAFF
. TRBJ2-3 TRBV6-1 . TGTGCCAGCACCCCCGGGCAGGGTAGCACAGATACGCAGTATTTT CASTPGQGSTDTQYF
. TRBJ2-3 TRBV21-1 once TGTGCCAGCAGCAAAGTTGTGGGATCCACAGATACGCAGTATTTT CASSKVVGSTDTQYF
. TRBJ1-1 TRBV5-8 . TGTGCCAGCAGCCCCGTACTGGAGGTGAGCACTGAAGCTTTCTTT CASSPVLEVSTEAFF
. TRBJ1-1 TRBV18 . TGTGCCAGCTCACCACAGGGCTACACTGAAGCTTTCTTT CASSPQGYTEAFF
. TRBJ2-5 TRBV11-2 . TGTGCCAGCAGCTTAATGGCGGAGACCCAGTACTTC CASSLMAETQYF